This entry is about one T cell receptor beta chain. This sample stems from a study of CD8 T cells in Susac syndrome. Germline V CDR1 and CDR2: MNHEY, SVGAGI. The CDR3 has 14 amino acids. The V end lost 7 bases, the J end lost 0 bases, and 12 bases lay between the germline ends. Random hexamers primed reverse transcription of about 0.5 to 1 ug RNA. The amplification used immunoSEQ multiplex PCR on TCR beta CDR3; it spanned 54 Vbeta and 13 Jbeta. TCRdb reprocessed the immunoSEQ multiplex PCR reads with MiXCR, giving one entry per CDR3 protein. Of about 240,000 distinct CDR3 sequences listed, about 96% are singletons.

This clonotype was sampled from a human donor with Susac syndrome. Sequences were obtained from CD4+ T cells from PBMCs. The chain is built from TRBV6-5 and TRBJ1-1, with D possibly matching TRBD1 (5 bases). Here the CDR3 DNA reads TGTGCCAGCACCGTTGGGGGGATGAACACTGAAGCTTTCTTT. Translating gives CASTVGGMNTEAFF.